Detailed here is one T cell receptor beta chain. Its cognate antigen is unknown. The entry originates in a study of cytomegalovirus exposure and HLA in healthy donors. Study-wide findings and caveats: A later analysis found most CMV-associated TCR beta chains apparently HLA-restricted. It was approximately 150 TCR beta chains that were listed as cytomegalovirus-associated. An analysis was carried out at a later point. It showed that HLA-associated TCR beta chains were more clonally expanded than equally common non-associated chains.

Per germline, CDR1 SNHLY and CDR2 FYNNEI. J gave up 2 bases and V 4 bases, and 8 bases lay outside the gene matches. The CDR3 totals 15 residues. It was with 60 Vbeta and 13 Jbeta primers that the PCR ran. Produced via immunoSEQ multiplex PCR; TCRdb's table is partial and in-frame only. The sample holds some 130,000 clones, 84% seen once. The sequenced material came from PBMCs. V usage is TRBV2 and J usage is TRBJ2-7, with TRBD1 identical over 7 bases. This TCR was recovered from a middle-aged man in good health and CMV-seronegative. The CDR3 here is CASSAGTEKTYEQYF. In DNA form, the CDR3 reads TGTGCCAGCAGTGCAGGGACAGAAAAAACCTACGAGCAGTACTTC. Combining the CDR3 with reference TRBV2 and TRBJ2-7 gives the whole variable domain EPEVTQTPSHQVTQMGQEVILRCVPISNHLYFYWYRQILGQKVEFLVSFYNNEISEKSEIFDDQFSVERPDGSNFTLKIRSTKLEDSAMYFCASSAGTEKTYEQYFGPGTRLTVT.